This T cell receptor beta chain originates from a study of response to subunit inactivated influenza vaccine. V lost 3 bases and J 7 bases, leaving 9 bases between the germline ends. There are 13 residues in the CDR3. The germline CDR1 and CDR2 sequences are MNHEY and SVGEGT. This clonotype has ten or more counts. Its antigen is as yet unknown. TCRdb re-analysed the RT-PCR reads in MiXCR, keeping a single row per CDR3 protein. The sample consists of 800,000 or so distinct CDR3 sequences, 21% of them appearing once. Study findings and constraints: There was a suggestion from the authors that each seasonal influenza vaccination recruits few new T cells.

The sequence came from a man aged 50 or older who received an inactivated influenza vaccine. The V and J genes are TRBV6-2 or TRBV6-3 and TRBJ2-2; D ambiguous. The sample here was PBMCs from blood, taken about 5 days after vaccination. DNA of the CDR3: TGTGCCAGCAGTTATATGGGTGTCGGGGAGCTGTTTTTT. This sequence encodes CASSYMGVGELFF.